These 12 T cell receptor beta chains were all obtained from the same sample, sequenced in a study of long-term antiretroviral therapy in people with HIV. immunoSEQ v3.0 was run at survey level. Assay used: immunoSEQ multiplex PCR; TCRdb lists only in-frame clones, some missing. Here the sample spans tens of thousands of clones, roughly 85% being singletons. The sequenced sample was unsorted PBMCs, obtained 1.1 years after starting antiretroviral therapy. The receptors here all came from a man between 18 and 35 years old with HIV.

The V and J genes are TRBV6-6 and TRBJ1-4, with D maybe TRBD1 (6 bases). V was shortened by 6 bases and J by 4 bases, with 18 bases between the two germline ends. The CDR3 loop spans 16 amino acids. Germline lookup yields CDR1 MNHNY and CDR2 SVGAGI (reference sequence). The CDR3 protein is CASRLNTGSLNEKLFF. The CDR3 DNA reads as TGTGCCAGCAGACTCAACACAGGGTCACTTAATGAAAAACTGTTTTTT.

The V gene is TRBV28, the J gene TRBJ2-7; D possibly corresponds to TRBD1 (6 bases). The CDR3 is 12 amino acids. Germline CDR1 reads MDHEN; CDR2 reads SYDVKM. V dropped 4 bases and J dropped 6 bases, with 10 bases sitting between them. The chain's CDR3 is CASSYFRGEQYF. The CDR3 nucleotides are TGTGCCAGCAGTTACTTCAGGGGCGAGCAGTACTTC. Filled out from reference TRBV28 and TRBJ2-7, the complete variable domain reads DVKVTQSSRYLVKRTGEKVFLECVQDMDHENMFWYRQDPGLGLRLIYFSYDVKMKEKGDIPEGYSVSREKKERFSLILESASTNQTSMYLCASSYFRGEQYFGPGTRLTVT.

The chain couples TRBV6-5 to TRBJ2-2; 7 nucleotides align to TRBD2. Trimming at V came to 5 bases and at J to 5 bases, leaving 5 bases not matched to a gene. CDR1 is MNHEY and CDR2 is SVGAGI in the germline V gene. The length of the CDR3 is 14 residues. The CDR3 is CASSRDGRTGELFF. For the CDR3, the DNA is TGTGCCAGCAGTAGGGACGGGAGGACCGGGGAGCTGTTTTTT.

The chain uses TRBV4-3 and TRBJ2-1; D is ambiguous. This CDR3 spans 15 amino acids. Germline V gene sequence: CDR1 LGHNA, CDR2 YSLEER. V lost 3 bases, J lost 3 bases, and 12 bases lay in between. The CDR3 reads CASSQEGRGYNEQFF. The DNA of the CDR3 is TGCGCCAGCAGCCAGGAAGGACGAGGCTACAATGAGCAGTTCTTC.

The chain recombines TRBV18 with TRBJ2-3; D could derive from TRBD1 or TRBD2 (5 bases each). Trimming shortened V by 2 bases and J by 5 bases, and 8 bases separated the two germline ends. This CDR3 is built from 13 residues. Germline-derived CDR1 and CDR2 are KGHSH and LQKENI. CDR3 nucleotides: TGTGCCAGCTCACCAGAGGGGAGAGATACGCAGTATTTT. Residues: CASSPEGRDTQYF.

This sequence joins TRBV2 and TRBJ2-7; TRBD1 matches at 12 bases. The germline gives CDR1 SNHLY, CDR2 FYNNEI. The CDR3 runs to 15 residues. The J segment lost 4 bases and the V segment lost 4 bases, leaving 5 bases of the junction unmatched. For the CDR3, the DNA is TGTGCCAGCAGTGGAGGGGACAGGGGGCGTTACGAGCAGTACTTC. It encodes CASSGGDRGRYEQYF.

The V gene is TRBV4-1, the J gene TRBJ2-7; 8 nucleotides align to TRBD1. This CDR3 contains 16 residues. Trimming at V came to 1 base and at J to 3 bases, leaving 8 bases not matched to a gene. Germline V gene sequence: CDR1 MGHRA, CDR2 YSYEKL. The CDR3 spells CASSQAPVTGGYEQYF. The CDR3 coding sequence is TGCGCCAGCAGCCAAGCCCCCGTTACAGGGGGCTACGAGCAGTACTTC.

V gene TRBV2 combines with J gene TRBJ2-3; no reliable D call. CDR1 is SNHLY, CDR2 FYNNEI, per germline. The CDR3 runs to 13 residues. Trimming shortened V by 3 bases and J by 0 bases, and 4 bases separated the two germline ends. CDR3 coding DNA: TGTGCCAGCAGTGAGGTCAGCACAGATACGCAGTATTTT. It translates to CASSEVSTDTQYF. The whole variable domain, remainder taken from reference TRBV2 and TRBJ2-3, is EPEVTQTPSHQVTQMGQEVILRCVPISNHLYFYWYRQILGQKVEFLVSFYNNEISEKSEIFDDQFSVERPDGSNFTLKIRSTKLEDSAMYFCASSEVSTDTQYFGPGTRLTVL.

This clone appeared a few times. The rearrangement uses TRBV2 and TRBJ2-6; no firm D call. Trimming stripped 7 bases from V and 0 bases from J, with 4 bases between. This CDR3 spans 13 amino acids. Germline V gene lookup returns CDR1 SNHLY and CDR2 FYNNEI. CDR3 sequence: CASKSSGANVLTF. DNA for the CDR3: TGTGCCAGCAAGAGCTCTGGGGCCAACGTCCTGACTTTC. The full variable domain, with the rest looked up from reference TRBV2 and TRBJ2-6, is EPEVTQTPSHQVTQMGQEVILRCVPISNHLYFYWYRQILGQKVEFLVSFYNNEISEKSEIFDDQFSVERPDGSNFTLKIRSTKLEDSAMYFCASKSSGANVLTFGAGSRLTVL.

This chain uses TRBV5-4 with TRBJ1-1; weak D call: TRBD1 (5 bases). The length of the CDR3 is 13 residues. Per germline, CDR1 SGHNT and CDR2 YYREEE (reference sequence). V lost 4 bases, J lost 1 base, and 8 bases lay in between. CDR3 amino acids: CASSPGGNTEAFF. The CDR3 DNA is TGTGCCAGCAGCCCTGGGGGGAACACTGAAGCTTTCTTT.

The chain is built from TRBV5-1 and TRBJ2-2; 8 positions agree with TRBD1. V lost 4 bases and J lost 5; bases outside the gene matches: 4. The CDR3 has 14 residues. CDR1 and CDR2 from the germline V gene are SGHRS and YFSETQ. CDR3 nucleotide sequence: TGCGCCAGCAGCGTGGACAGGGAAACCGGGGAGCTGTTTTTT. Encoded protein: CASSVDRETGELFF.

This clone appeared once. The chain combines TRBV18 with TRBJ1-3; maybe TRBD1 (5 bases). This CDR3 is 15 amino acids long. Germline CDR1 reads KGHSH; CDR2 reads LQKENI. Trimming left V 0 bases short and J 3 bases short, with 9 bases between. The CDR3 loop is CASSPPGANGNTIYF. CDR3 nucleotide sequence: TGTGCCAGCTCACCACCAGGGGCTAATGGAAACACCATATATTTT. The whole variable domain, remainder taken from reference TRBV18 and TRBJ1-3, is NAGVMQNPRHLVRRRGQEARLRCSPMKGHSHVYWYRQLPEEGLKFMVYLQKENIIDESGMPKERFSAEFPKEGPSILRIQQVVRGDSAAYFCASSPPGANGNTIYFGEGSWLTVV.